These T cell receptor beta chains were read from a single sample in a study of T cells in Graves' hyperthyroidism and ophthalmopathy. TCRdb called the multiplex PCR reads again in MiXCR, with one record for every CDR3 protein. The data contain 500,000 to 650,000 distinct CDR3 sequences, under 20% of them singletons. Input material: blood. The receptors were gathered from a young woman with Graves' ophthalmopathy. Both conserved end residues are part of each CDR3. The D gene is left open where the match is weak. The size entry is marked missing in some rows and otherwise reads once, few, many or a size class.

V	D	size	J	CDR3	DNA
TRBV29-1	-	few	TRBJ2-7	CSVETQGYEQYF	TGCAGCGTTGAAACGCAGGGCTACGAGCAGTACTTC
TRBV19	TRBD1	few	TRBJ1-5	CASSSSPNRGSNQPQHF	TGTGCCAGTAGTTCATCCCCAAACAGGGGAAGCAATCAGCCCCAGCATTTT
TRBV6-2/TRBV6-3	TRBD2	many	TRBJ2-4	CASSSNTGGFVIQYF	TGTGCCAGCAGTTCAAATACGGGGGGTTTCGTCATTCAGTACTTC
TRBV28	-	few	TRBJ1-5	CASSLSTSGGNQPQHF	TGTGCCAGCAGTTTATCCACGTCGGGAGGCAATCAGCCCCAGCATTTT
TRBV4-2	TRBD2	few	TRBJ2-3	CASSHQAGREGKTDTQYF	TGTGCCAGCAGCCACCAGGCGGGGCGGGAGGGCAAAACAGATACGCAGTATTTT
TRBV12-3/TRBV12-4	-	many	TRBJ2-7	CASSLKSAGYPYEQYF	TGTGCCAGCAGTCTCAAATCTGCGGGTTATCCCTACGAGCAGTACTTC
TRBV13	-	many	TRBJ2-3	CASSLEQAVTDTQYF	TGTGCCAGCAGCTTAGAACAGGCCGTCACAGATACGCAGTATTTT
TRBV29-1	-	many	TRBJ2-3	CSVRPPRRRDTQYF	TGCAGCGTTCGGCCCCCGCGGAGGAGAGATACGCAGTATTTT
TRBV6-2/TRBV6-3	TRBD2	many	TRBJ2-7	CASSYPTSGNSEQYF	TGTGCCAGCAGTTACCCCACTAGCGGGAACTCCGAGCAGTACTTC
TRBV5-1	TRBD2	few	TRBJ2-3	CASSPGAGGPTDTQYF	TGCGCCAGCAGCCCCGGAGCGGGAGGGCCGACAGATACGCAGTATTTT
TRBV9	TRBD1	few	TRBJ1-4	CASSVGDRDEKLFF	TGTGCCAGCAGCGTGGGAGACAGGGATGAAAAACTGTTTTTT
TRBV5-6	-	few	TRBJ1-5	CASSLELRDNQPQHF	TGTGCCAGCAGCTTGGAACTCCGCGACAATCAGCCCCAGCATTTT
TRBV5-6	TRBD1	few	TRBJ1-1	CASSYDRGQPLLNTEAFF	TGTGCCAGCAGCTACGACAGGGGGCAACCCCTCCTGAACACTGAAGCTTTCTTT
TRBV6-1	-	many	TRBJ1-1	CASSLQHGRATEAFF	TGTGCCAGCAGTTTACAACACGGCCGGGCCACTGAAGCTTTCTTT
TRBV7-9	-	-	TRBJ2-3	CANRESDSDTDTQYF	TGTGCCAACCGCGAATCCGACAGTGACACAGATACGCAGTATTTT
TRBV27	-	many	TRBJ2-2	CASSKGLTLNTGELFF	TGTGCCAGCAGCAAGGGACTCACTCTGAACACCGGGGAGCTGTTTTTT
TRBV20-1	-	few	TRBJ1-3	CSVSSSRRNTIYF	TGCAGTGTCTCATCAAGCAGGCGGAACACCATATATTTT
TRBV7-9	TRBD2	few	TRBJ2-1	CASSLGLAEHNEQFF	TGTGCCAGCAGCTTAGGACTAGCGGAACACAATGAGCAGTTCTTC
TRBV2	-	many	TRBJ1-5	CASTDSYNQPQHF	TGTGCCAGCACTGACAGCTACAATCAGCCCCAGCATTTT
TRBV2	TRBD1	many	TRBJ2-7	CASSRDRPYEQYF	TGTGCCAGCAGTAGGGACAGGCCTTACGAGCAGTACTTC
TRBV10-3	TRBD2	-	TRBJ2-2	CAISEAGLAGVLAGELFF	TGTGCCATCAGTGAGGCGGGACTAGCGGGAGTATTGGCCGGGGAGCTGTTTTTT
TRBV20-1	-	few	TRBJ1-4	CSATSPTGLTNEKLFF	TGCAGTGCTACCTCCCCGACAGGTCTTACTAATGAAAAACTGTTTTTT
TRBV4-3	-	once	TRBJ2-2	CASSQDWGGGGTGELFF	TGCGCCAGCAGCCAAGATTGGGGGGGAGGGGGAACCGGGGAGCTGTTTTTT
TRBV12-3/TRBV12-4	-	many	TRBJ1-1	CASSRAGGGTEAFF	TGTGCCAGCAGTAGGGCCGGGGGGGGCACTGAAGCTTTCTTT
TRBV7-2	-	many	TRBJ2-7	CASSLGSYYEQYF	TGTGCCAGCAGCTTAGGGTCCTACTACGAGCAGTACTTC
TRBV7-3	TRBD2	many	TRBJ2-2	CASSFGGALPGELFF	TGTGCCAGCAGCTTCGGGGGGGCGTTGCCCGGGGAGCTGTTTTTT
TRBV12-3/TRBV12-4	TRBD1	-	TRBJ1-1	CASSSGDRGQGAFF	TGTGCCAGCAGTTCAGGGGACAGGGGGCAGGGAGCTTTCTTT
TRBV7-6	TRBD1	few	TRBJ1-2	CASSLQGSDGYTF	TGTGCCAGCAGCCTACAGGGGAGCGATGGCTACACCTTC
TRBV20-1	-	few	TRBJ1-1	CSARSLWSSRDTEAFF	TGCAGTGCTAGATCCCTTTGGAGCTCCAGGGACACTGAAGCTTTCTTT
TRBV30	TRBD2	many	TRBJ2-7	CAWSVRGGPYEQYF	TGTGCCTGGAGTGTACGGGGGGGTCCCTACGAGCAGTACTTC
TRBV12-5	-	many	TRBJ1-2	CASGFQGAGRNYGYTF	TGTGCTAGTGGTTTTCAAGGGGCAGGACGGAACTATGGCTACACCTTC